A single sample is the source of the 27 T cell receptor beta chains below, sequenced in a study of blood T cell repertoires in COVID-19. Here immunoSEQ multiplex PCR was the method, and the copy in TCRdb shows in-frame clones only, minus some. The top ten hold 15% to 20% of the sample, which has approximately 27,000 clones, around 88% seen once. What was sequenced was peripheral blood. The receptors derive from an older man with acute or convalescent COVID-19.

The genes are TRBV2 and TRBJ2-2; 10 bases are shared with TRBD2. The germline V gene has CDR1 SNHLY and CDR2 FYNNEI. This CDR3 has 16 residues. With V trimmed by 0 bases and J by 6 bases, 4 bases remained unmatched. The CDR3 DNA reads TGTGCCAGCAGTGAAGCGCTACTAGCGGGATCCGGGGAGCTGTTTTTT. Protein product: CASSEALLAGSGELFF.

V gene TRBV29-1 combines with J gene TRBJ1-4; a weak D match, TRBD1 (5 bases). CDR3 length equals 14 residues. Germline V gene sequence: CDR1 SQVTM, CDR2 ANQGSEA. V gave up 6 bases and J gave up 8 bases, with 19 bases separating them. This chain's CDR3 is CSVGGVSPGEKLFF. The CDR3 nucleotides are TGCAGCGTCGGGGGGGTCTCACCGGGGGAAAAACTGTTTTTT.

V usage is TRBV15 and J usage is TRBJ2-3; 9 nucleotides agree with TRBD2. CDR1 is LNHNV and CDR2 is YYDKDF in the germline V gene (reference sequence). CDR3 length: 18 residues. V was clipped by 1 base and J by 4 bases; unmatched bases: 12. The chain's CDR3 is CATSRGRWGLALPDTQYF. The CDR3 nucleotides read TGTGCCACCAGCAGAGGACGGTGGGGACTAGCCCTCCCAGATACGCAGTATTTT.

V usage is TRBV7-2 and J usage is TRBJ1-2, with D perhaps TRBD1 (5 bases). The CDR3 runs to 13 residues. Trimming took 5 bases from V and 6 from J, leaving 13 bases between them. From germline, CDR1 is SGHTA and CDR2 FQGNSA. CDR3 sequence (DNA): TGTGCCAGCAGCCCATCTATCAGGGATGGCTACACCTTC. Its translation is CASSPSIRDGYTF.

The chain uses TRBV3-1 (or the pseudogene TRBV3-2) and TRBJ2-3, with 10 bases lining up with TRBD2. V was clipped by 5 bases and J by 3 bases; unmatched bases: 5. In germline, CDR1 is LGHDT, CDR2 YNNKEL (reference sequence). This CDR3 region has 15 residues. The CDR3 here is CASSSSGRDTDTQYF. Here the CDR3 DNA reads TGTGCCAGCAGCTCTAGCGGGAGAGATACAGATACGCAGTATTTT.

This sequence joins TRBV18 and TRBJ1-4; TRBD1 aligns across 7 bases. V shed 0 bases, J shed 10 bases, and the junction held 8 bases outside the gene matches. The CDR3 extends over 15 amino acids. CDR1 is KGHSH, CDR2 LQKENI, per germline. Here the CDR3 reads CASSPPGTADRKLFF. CDR3 nucleotides: TGTGCCAGCTCACCACCCGGGACAGCGGACAGAAAACTGTTTTTT.

The chain recombines TRBV5-4 with TRBJ2-3; D is unclear. The germline CDR1 and CDR2 sequences are SGHNT and YYREEE (reference sequence). This CDR3 contains 13 residues. With 5 bases removed from V and 0 bases from J, the gap between germline ends came to 7 bases. The CDR3 is CASSFSSTDTQYF. The CDR3, as DNA: TGTGCCAGCAGTTTTTCGAGCACAGATACGCAGTATTTT.

The chain links TRBV12-5 to TRBJ2-3, with a tentative D call TRBD2 (5 bases). Between the trimmed V and J ends, which lost 4 bases and 0 bases, there was a span of 5 bases. The CDR3 spans 13 residues. CDR1 LGHNT and CDR2 FRNRAP come from the germline V gene. CDR3 DNA sequence: TGTGCTAGTGGTTGGGAGAGCACAGATACGCAGTATTTT. It codes for CASGWESTDTQYF.

The V call is TRBV28, the J call TRBJ2-7; weak D call: TRBD1 (6 bases). Trimming took off 6 bases at V and 0 bases at J, with 9 bases between the two ends. CDR1 MDHEN and CDR2 SYDVKM come from the germline V gene. This CDR3 is 13 amino acids long. CDR3 coding DNA: TGTGCCAGCAGCGACAGGAGCTCCTACGAGCAGTACTTC. This encodes CASSDRSSYEQYF.

V is TRBV20-1 and J is TRBJ2-3; D remains ambiguous. CDR1 and CDR2 (germline): DFQATT, SNEGSKA (reference sequence). This CDR3 region has 11 residues. Trimming pared 6 bases from V and 6 bases from J, leaving 10 bases between. CDR3 coding DNA: TGCAGTGCCAATCTCGCGGATACGCAGTATTTT. This translates into CSANLADTQYF.

This clone was recorded once. The V call is TRBV6-2 or TRBV6-3, the J call TRBJ1-1, with D uncertain. V was clipped by 6 bases and J by 5 bases, with 10 bases between them. CDR1 MNHEY and CDR2 SVGEGT come from the germline V gene. The CDR3 contains 12 residues. The CDR3 DNA sequence: TGTGCCAGCAGCTTCTCGCAGACTGAAGCTTTCTTT. This codes for CASSFSQTEAFF.

The V call is TRBV5-1, the J call TRBJ1-5; TRBD1 agrees at 7 bases. The CDR3 consists of 14 residues. CDR1 and CDR2 from the germline V gene are SGHRS and YFSETQ. V gave up 3 bases and J gave up 3 bases; unmatched junction bases: 3. CDR3 nucleotide sequence: TGCGCCAGCAGCTCGGGACAGAACAATCAGCCCCAGCATTTT. Translated, it gives CASSSGQNNQPQHF.

This chain links TRBV19 with TRBJ1-5; weak D call: TRBD1 (5 bases). Germline CDR1 and CDR2: LNHDA and SQIVND (reference sequence). CDR3 length equals 16 residues. V lost 1 base to trimming and J lost 4 bases, with 14 bases between them. DNA for the CDR3: TGTGCCAGTAGTATAGGAGAACAGGTACTTAATCAGCCCCAGCATTTT. Protein product: CASSIGEQVLNQPQHF.

This sequence joins TRBV2 and TRBJ1-5; 10 bases fit TRBD1. From germline, CDR1 is SNHLY and CDR2 FYNNEI. Germline trimming cut 7 bases from V and 7 bases from J; bases unmatched to any gene: 7. This CDR3 has 14 residues. CDR3 protein: CASTTGGDYQPQHF. Here the CDR3 DNA reads TGTGCCAGCACGACAGGGGGCGACTACCAGCCCCAGCATTTT.

The chain combines TRBV7-9 with TRBJ1-1; a weak D match, TRBD1 (6 bases). Germline V lookup: CDR1 SEHNR, CDR2 FQNEAQ (reference sequence). V dropped 5 bases and J dropped 3 bases, with 13 bases sitting between them. This CDR3 has 14 amino acids. This CDR3 reads CASSPDSIDTEAFF. The CDR3 DNA reads as TGTGCCAGCAGCCCGGACAGTATTGACACTGAAGCTTTCTTT.

The chain recombines TRBV4-1 with TRBJ2-5; TRBD2 is a possible D gene (7 bases). There are 16 residues in the CDR3. V was trimmed by 1 base and J by 5 bases, leaving 17 bases between them. CDR1 MGHRA and CDR2 YSYEKL come from the germline V gene. The CDR3 sequence: CASSQGRSGGAETQYF. CDR3 in DNA: TGCGCCAGCAGCCAAGGAAGGTCGGGGGGCGCGGAGACCCAGTACTTC.

V gene TRBV19 combines with J gene TRBJ1-1, with 7 bases aligning to TRBD1. Unmatched junction bases numbered 11, after V lost 4 bases and J lost 3 bases. Germline values: CDR1 LNHDA, CDR2 SQIVND (reference sequence). The CDR3 length is 16 residues. This chain's CDR3 is CASSRGDSQRDTEAFF. The CDR3 bases are TGTGCCAGTAGTAGGGGGGACAGCCAAAGGGACACTGAAGCTTTCTTT.

CDR3 nucleotide sequence: TGTGCCAGTGGTAGCGGGAGGGCCAATGAGCAGTTCTTC. Protein product: CASGSGRANEQFF. The chain employs TRBV19 and TRBJ2-1; the match to TRBD2 covers 11 bases. The CDR3 covers 13 residues. J was trimmed by 6 bases and V by 8 bases; bases with no gene match: 3. Germline V lookup: CDR1 LNHDA, CDR2 SQIVND (reference sequence). The complete variable domain, with remaining parts taken from reference TRBV19 and TRBJ2-1, reads DGGITQSPKYLFRKEGQNVTLSCEQNLNHDAMYWYRQDPGQGLRLIYYSQIVNDFQKGDIAEGYSVSREKKESFPLTVTSAQKNPTAFYLCASGSGRANEQFFGPGTRLTVL.

The chain links TRBV28 to TRBJ1-2; 9 bases align to TRBD1. This CDR3 has 15 residues. After removal of 3 bases from V and 7 bases from J, the junction contained 9 bases not matched to a gene. The germline CDR1 and CDR2 sequences are MDHEN and SYDVKM. Here the CDR3 DNA reads TGTGCCAGCAGTTTGTCCGGGACAGGGCCTCCTGGCTACACCTTC. The encoded protein is CASSLSGTGPPGYTF.

V is TRBV12-3 or TRBV12-4 and J is TRBJ1-5; D is undetermined. Deletions cut 6 bases from V and 3 bases from J, with 9 bases between. The CDR3 runs 13 residues. CDR3 DNA: TGTGCCAGCAGGGGTCAGGTCAATCAGCCCCAGCATTTT. Amino acid sequence: CASRGQVNQPQHF.

J is TRBJ2-1 and V is TRBV6-5; possible D gene TRBD1, 6 bases. The CDR3 consists of 14 residues. CDR1 and CDR2 (germline): MNHEY, SVGAGI. Trimming removed 0 bases from V and 8 bases from J, with 11 bases in between. The CDR3 reads CASSYSAGVDEQFF. The CDR3 region has the DNA TGTGCCAGCAGTTACTCTGCAGGGGTGGATGAGCAGTTCTTC.

The rearrangement links TRBV24-1 to TRBJ1-2, with 10 nucleotides matching TRBD1. Germline lookup yields CDR1 KGHDR and CDR2 SFDVKD. This CDR3 spans 16 amino acids. After removal of 2 bases from V and 3 bases from J, the junction contained 5 bases not matched to a gene. CDR3 DNA: TGTGCCACCAGTGATTCCAGGACAGGGGGACACTATGGCTACACCTTC. This sequence encodes CATSDSRTGGHYGYTF.

The CDR3 protein is CSARIREEAFF. CDR3 nucleotide sequence: TGCAGTGCTAGAATCCGGGAAGAAGCTTTCTTT. The genes are TRBV20-1 and TRBJ1-1; the D is unclear. The CDR3 runs to 11 residues. V lost 2 bases and J lost 8, with 9 bases in between. Germline CDR1 and CDR2: DFQATT and SNEGSKA (reference sequence).

The rearrangement joins TRBV9 to TRBJ2-4; D perhaps matches TRBD2 (5 bases). CDR1 and CDR2 (germline): SGDLS, YYNGEE. The CDR3 loop spans 15 amino acids. Trimming left V 3 bases short and J 0 bases short, with 10 bases between. CDR3 bases: TGTGCCAGCAGCGACGGGGATCTAGCCAAAAACATTCAGTACTTC. This sequence encodes CASSDGDLAKNIQYF.

The rearrangement joins TRBV19 to TRBJ1-4; the match to TRBD1 covers 9 bases. Germline V gene data show CDR1 as LNHDA and CDR2 as SQIVND (reference sequence). V lost 7 bases and J lost 7; bases outside the gene matches: 7. The CDR3 is made up of 14 amino acids. CDR3 protein: CASMDRGTGEKLFF. Here the CDR3 DNA reads TGTGCCAGTATGGACAGGGGTACCGGTGAAAAACTGTTTTTT.

In the case of this clone: Germline is not matched at one junction end, which may reflect a read error. The chain carries TRBV5-1 and TRBJ2-1; 8 bases are a match to TRBD2. The CDR3 runs to 12 residues. Looked up from germline, CDR1 is SGHRS and CDR2 is YFSETQ. The CDR3 coding sequence is TGCGCCAGCAGCTTGGGAGCGGGAGAGCGGTTCTTC. Encoded protein: CASSLGAGERFF.

The V and J genes are TRBV9 and TRBJ2-5, with 7 positions matching TRBD1. Germline CDR1 and CDR2: SGDLS and YYNGEE. The CDR3 consists of 16 residues. V gave up 4 bases and J gave up 4 bases; unmatched junction bases: 13. The CDR3 coding sequence is TGTGCCAGCAGCTTACCGACGGCGCCAGGGGGAGAGACCCAGTACTTC. Protein sequence: CASSLPTAPGGETQYF.